The rows below give T cell receptor beta chains drawn from one sample of a study of CXCR3-negative and CXCR3-positive naive CD8 T cells. TCRdb derives one entry per CDR3 protein from the 5' RACE reads, leaving out DNA. Here the sample table reports around 7,400 distinct CDR3 sequences. Sequenced material: naive CXCR3- CD8+ T cells from blood. These TCRs come from a human donor in good health. Some clones in this sample may be carry-over from other donors' samples. CDR3s include the opening cysteine and the closing phenylalanine or tryptophan. The size of a clone is reported for some rows only, either as once, few or many, or as a class for expanded clones.

size	V	J	CDR3
NA	TRBV15	TRBJ1-5	CATSRDFSTINQPQHF
medium-sized	TRBV29-1	TRBJ2-7	CSVVGQGILDEQYF
medium-sized	TRBV25-1	TRBJ2-3	CASSATGPDTQYF
NA	TRBV7-7	TRBJ2-5	CASSAYRGSLETQYF
medium-sized	TRBV5-5	TRBJ2-7	CASSGMTGWEQYF
NA	TRBV29-1	TRBJ2-3	CSVEGSLDTQYF
NA	TRBV7-9	TRBJ1-4	CASSHVRTGEKLFF
medium-sized	TRBV18	TRBJ1-5	CASSPEDSTFNQPQHF
NA	TRBV29-1	TRBJ2-3	CSVDRDNTDTQYF
NA	TRBV5-6	TRBJ2-7	CASSFASRLVYEQYF
medium-sized	TRBV29-1	TRBJ1-1	CSGSMNTEAFF
medium-sized	TRBV21-1	TRBJ1-6	CASSKSPSRHLSYNSPLHF
medium-sized	TRBV24-1	TRBJ2-5	CATSDFSGGPGETQYF
medium-sized	TRBV29-1	TRBJ2-1	CSVEDLAGESSYNEQFF
NA	TRBV5-6	TRBJ2-5	CASSLHTTPQGTVGETQYF
NA	TRBV29-1	TRBJ1-1	CSVAEGQRAFF
medium-sized	TRBV7-6	TRBJ2-2	CASSFGQTLNTGELFF
NA	TRBV7-9	TRBJ1-2	CASSLDGYGYTF
large	TRBV15	TRBJ1-5	CATSALTAVGNQPQHF
NA	TRBV20-1	TRBJ2-7	CSARGLAGYEQYF
NA	TRBV12-3/TRBV12-4	TRBJ2-7	CASSLSRDRDTYEQYF
medium-sized	TRBV7-8	TRBJ2-5	CASSLPPTGEIQETQYF
medium-sized	TRBV29-1	TRBJ1-2	CSVEDGYYGYTF
medium-sized	TRBV29-1	TRBJ1-3	CSGEVGNTIYF
NA	TRBV13	TRBJ2-1	CASSLDVTEQFF
NA	TRBV7-8	TRBJ2-1	CASSRLGSSYNEQFF
NA	TRBV19	TRBJ2-7	CASSPDTYEQYF
NA	TRBV5-8	TRBJ2-7	CASNDKSYEQYF
NA	TRBV7-6	TRBJ2-7	CASSSARDEPYEQYF
NA	TRBV10-3	TRBJ1-5	CAISEGGLVIQPQHF
NA	TRBV28	TRBJ2-2	CASRPTGTGNTGELFF
NA	TRBV29-1	TRBJ2-1	CSVIGRSYNEQFF
NA	TRBV29-1	TRBJ2-3	CSVEDEQGPDTQYF
medium-sized	TRBV3-1	TRBJ2-1	CASSQDPESSYNEQFF
medium-sized	TRBV12-3/TRBV12-4	TRBJ2-7	CASSGTENPYEQYF
NA	TRBV6-5	TRBJ2-4	CARRLAGVVNIQYF
NA	TRBV29-1	TRBJ2-3	CSVGLAGVQLDTQYF
medium-sized	TRBV7-9	TRBJ2-3	CACTRESIDTQYF